The 12 T cell receptor beta chains presented below share a single source sample, sequenced in a study of T cell repertoires in cytomegalovirus infection. Their target antigens are unknown. Via MiXCR, TCRdb re-called the reads, giving one row per CDR3 protein. The profile covers roughly 860,000 distinct CDR3 sequences, with approximately 30% appearing a single time and roughly an eighth taken by the ten largest. This material consisted of cultured CD8+ T cells from PBMCs, taken from culture after CMV antigen stimulation. Source of these receptors: a human donor in good health (CMV status not recorded). Some clones in this sample may be carry-over from other donors' samples.

V and J are TRBV7-9 and TRBJ2-1; 9 nucleotides agree with TRBD2. Germline V gene sequence: CDR1 SEHNR, CDR2 FQNEAQ (reference sequence). Trimming cost V 3 bases and J 7 bases; bases outside gene matches: 7. This CDR3 comprises 15 residues. CDR3 protein: CASSLGAGGINEQFF. CDR3 coding DNA: TGTGCCAGCAGCTTGGGAGCGGGGGGCATAAATGAGCAGTTCTTC.

This clonotype was found a few times. This chain links TRBV19 with TRBJ1-4; D call uncertain. Trimming shortened V by 5 bases and J by 0 bases, and 7 bases separated the two germline ends. This CDR3 comprises 14 residues. Germline CDR1 LNHDA, CDR2 SQIVND (reference sequence). The CDR3: CASSLLTTNEKLFF. CDR3 bases: TGTGCCAGTAGTCTGTTAACAACTAATGAAAAACTGTTTTTT.

This clonotype appeared a few times. The chain employs TRBV2 and TRBJ2-1; D possibly corresponds to TRBD2 (6 bases). V gave up 8 bases and J gave up 0 bases, with 14 bases separating them. The CDR3 has 15 amino acids. CDR1 SNHLY and CDR2 FYNNEI come from the germline V gene. As DNA, the CDR3 is TGTGCCAGCGCTCACGGGGGTTACTCCTACAATGAGCAGTTCTTC. This gives the protein CASAHGGYSYNEQFF. Full variable domain (missing parts from reference TRBV2 and TRBJ2-1): EPEVTQTPSHQVTQMGQEVILRCVPISNHLYFYWYRQILGQKVEFLVSFYNNEISEKSEIFDDQFSVERPDGSNFTLKIRSTKLEDSAMYFCASAHGGYSYNEQFFGPGTRLTVL.

This sequence joins TRBV12-3 or TRBV12-4 and TRBJ1-1; the D gene is possibly TRBD1 (5 bases). This CDR3 is built from 14 residues. V was pared by 2 bases and J by 1 base, with 8 bases between. This CDR3 is CASSLCGANTEAFF. The CDR3 nucleotides read TGTGCCAGCAGTTTATGTGGGGCGAACACTGAAGCTTTCTTT.

The rearrangement links TRBV20-1 to TRBJ2-7, with TRBD2 matching over 8 bases. V gave up 3 bases and J gave up 6 bases; unmatched junction bases: 10. Germline values: CDR1 DFQATT, CDR2 SNEGSKA (reference sequence). The CDR3 contains 14 residues. CDR3 coding DNA: TGCAGTGCTAGTCGCACCCCGGGGGGGGGCGAGCAGTACGTC. This sequence encodes CSASRTPGGGEQYV.

Only a few counts were recorded for this clonotype. The chain combines TRBV7-3 with TRBJ2-5, with D possibly TRBD2 on 7 matching bases. The germline V gene encodes CDR1 SGHTA and CDR2 FQGTGA. Between the trimmed V and J ends, which lost 3 bases and 4 bases, there was a span of 15 bases. The CDR3 is made up of 15 amino acids. CDR3: CASSLGGAHRETQYF. CDR3 bases: TGTGCCAGCAGCTTGGGGGGGGCCCATCGAGAGACCCAGTACTTC.

The count of this clonotype is one. The chain links TRBV7-9 to TRBJ1-5; D remains ambiguous. Germline loops: CDR1 SEHNR, CDR2 FQNEAQ (reference sequence). The length of the CDR3 is 14 residues. Trimming pared 4 bases from V and 3 bases from J, leaving 10 bases between. CDR3 nucleotides: TGTGCCAGCAGCTACGTTCGGATCAATCAGCCCCAGCATTTT. Amino acid sequence: CASSYVRINQPQHF.

The V and J genes are TRBV20-1 and TRBJ1-1, with TRBD1 as a possible D gene (6 bases). The CDR3 runs 14 residues. CDR1 and CDR2 (germline): DFQATT, SNEGSKA (reference sequence). V lost 0 bases, J lost 5 bases, and 13 bases lay in between. CDR3 nucleotides: TGCAGTGCTAGAGACCTCAGGGGTTGGACTGAAGCTTTCTTT. Amino acids: CSARDLRGWTEAFF.

The V and J genes are TRBV28 and TRBJ1-5, with D possibly matching TRBD1 (5 bases). The CDR3 is made up of 12 amino acids. V was cut by 8 bases and J by 4 bases, with 9 bases left in between. Looked up from germline, CDR1 is MDHEN and CDR2 is SYDVKM. The CDR3 DNA is TGTGCCAGCTACAAGGGGAATCAGCCCCAGCATTTT. It translates to CASYKGNQPQHF.

J is TRBJ2-2 and V is TRBV4-1, with 7 positions matching TRBD2. Per germline, CDR1 MGHRA and CDR2 YSYEKL. V dropped 0 bases and J dropped 5; count of bases not matched to a gene: 9. The CDR3 spans 17 residues. Written as DNA, the CDR3 is TGCGCCAGCAGCCAAGATTCTAACGGGGGGAGGACCGGGGAGCTGTTTTTT. It specifies CASSQDSNGGRTGELFF.

This clonotype was seen more than once but under ten times. CDR3 in DNA: TGTGCCAGCAGCCCCGGCGACAGTCGAGGCACTGAAGCTTTCTTT. Encoded protein: CASSPGDSRGTEAFF. The V and J genes are TRBV7-9 and TRBJ1-1, with D tentatively TRBD1 (5 bases). Between the trimmed V and J ends, which lost 5 bases and 4 bases, there was a span of 17 bases. Germline V gene sequence: CDR1 SEHNR, CDR2 FQNEAQ (reference sequence). This CDR3 has 15 residues.

The chain links TRBV19 to TRBJ1-1, with D hard to call. Between the trimmed V and J ends, which lost 1 base and 4 bases, there was a span of 7 bases. In germline, CDR1 is LNHDA, CDR2 SQIVND (reference sequence). This CDR3 comprises 13 residues. The CDR3 coding sequence is TGTGCCAGTAGTATAGGGGCTCCCACTGAAGCTTTCTTT. Translated, it gives CASSIGAPTEAFF.